One sample yielded the 21 T cell receptor beta chains listed below, sequenced in a study of radiation and T cells in renal cell carcinoma. Method: immunoSEQ multiplex PCR; TCRdb's copy keeps in-frame clones and lacks some. This table holds roughly 130,000 clones, 75% to 85% found once. Sample time point: blood 2 weeks post-SBRT. As to treatment: 15 Gy SBRT to primary tumor, nephrectomy 4 weeks later. This material consisted of blood, taken from a patient whose treatment included radiotherapy and nephrectomy. The source of these receptors is a woman aged 60-70 years with renal cell carcinoma.

This clone appeared a few times. The chain employs TRBV18 and TRBJ1-1; D perhaps matches TRBD1 (5 bases). Germline CDR1 reads KGHSH; CDR2 reads LQKENI. The CDR3 is made up of 15 amino acids. Trimming removed 1 base at V and 5 bases at J, with 14 bases between. CDR3 nucleotides: TGTGCCAGCTCACCACGACGGGGGGAGGGGACTGAAGCTTTCTTT. Its translation: CASSPRRGEGTEAFF.

The rearrangement uses TRBV6-5 and TRBJ2-5, with 12 nucleotides matching TRBD1. The J segment lost 5 bases and the V segment lost 2 bases, leaving 6 bases of the junction unmatched. Germline assignment: CDR1 MNHEY and CDR2 SVGAGI. The CDR3 runs to 16 residues. CDR3 nucleotides: TGTGCCAGCAGTTACGGGGACAGGGGGCGAGTGGAGACCCAGTACTTC. This encodes CASSYGDRGRVETQYF.

The chain is built from TRBV6-1 and TRBJ2-2, with a weak D call TRBD2 (5 bases). CDR1 MNHNS and CDR2 SASEGT come from the germline V gene. V lost 5 bases, J lost 7 bases, and 8 bases lay in between. The CDR3 is made up of 12 amino acids. The CDR3 here is CASSSGIGELFF. CDR3 DNA: TGTGCCAGCAGTTCCGGGATCGGGGAGCTGTTTTTT.

The V call is TRBV28, the J call TRBJ2-3; tentatively, D is TRBD2 (5 bases). This CDR3 spans 17 amino acids. CDR1 MDHEN and CDR2 SYDVKM come from the germline V gene. The germline V and J ends were trimmed by 2 bases and 1 base, with 16 bases remaining between them. The DNA of the CDR3 is TGTGCCAGCAGTTTACCATACATAACTAGGGGCACAGATACGCAGTATTTT. Protein sequence: CASSLPYITRGTDTQYF.

The V gene is TRBV7-9, the J gene TRBJ2-2, with TRBD1 matching 9 bases. This CDR3 region has 15 residues. The trim removed 4 bases at V and 5 bases at J, leaving 5 bases unmatched. Germline-derived CDR1 and CDR2 are SEHNR and FQNEAQ (reference sequence). CDR3 amino acids: CASSWGTGNTGELFF. The CDR3 DNA sequence: TGTGCCAGCAGCTGGGGGACAGGGAATACCGGGGAGCTGTTTTTT.

The gene calls are TRBV5-1 and TRBJ1-3; D is ambiguous. The ends were cut back, 0 bases at V and 2 bases at J, with 12 bases in the middle. Germline V CDR1 and CDR2: SGHRS, YFSETQ. The CDR3 runs to 16 residues. DNA of the CDR3: TGCGCCAGCAGCTTGGCGAGGATCAAAGCTGGAAACACCATATATTTT. Protein sequence: CASSLARIKAGNTIYF.

This clone was detected once. The rearrangement joins TRBV7-3 to TRBJ2-5; 10 bases agree with TRBD1. The germline V gene encodes CDR1 SGHTA and CDR2 FQGTGA. The length of the CDR3 is 15 residues. After removal of 2 bases from V and 5 bases from J, the junction contained 5 bases not matched to a gene. The CDR3 loop is CASSLQGQGVETQYF. As DNA, the CDR3 is TGTGCCAGCAGCTTACAAGGACAGGGGGTCGAGACCCAGTACTTC.

This sequence joins TRBV7-2 and TRBJ1-1, with a weak D call TRBD1 (5 bases). The germline gives CDR1 SGHTA, CDR2 FQGNSA. V gave up 5 bases and J gave up 4 bases, with 14 bases separating them. CDR3 length equals 14 residues. In DNA form, the CDR3 reads TGTGCCAGCAGCCGAGTCCCGGGGACCACTGAAGCTTTCTTT. Its protein product is CASSRVPGTTEAFF. The full variable domain, completed using reference TRBV7-2 and TRBJ1-1, is GAGVSQSPSNKVTEKGKDVELRCDPISGHTALYWYRQSLGQGLEFLIYFQGNSAPDKSGLPSDRFSAERTGGSVSTLTIQRTQQEDSAVYLCASSRVPGTTEAFFGQGTRLTVV.

The chain is built from TRBV5-6 and TRBJ2-5, with D possibly matching TRBD1 (5 bases). V lost 0 bases and J 5 bases, leaving 11 bases between the germline ends. The CDR3 runs to 14 residues. Per the germline V gene, CDR1 is SGHDT and CDR2 is YYEEEE. CDR3 sequence (DNA): TGTGCCAGCAGCTTGGAAAAGGGGCTGGAGACCCAGTACTTC. Amino acid sequence: CASSLEKGLETQYF.

The chain is built from TRBV19 and TRBJ1-1; perhaps TRBD1 as D (5 bases). There are 13 residues in the CDR3. Deletions cut 2 bases from V and 6 bases from J, with 10 bases between. Germline V gives CDR1 LNHDA, CDR2 SQIVND (reference sequence). In DNA form, the CDR3 reads TGTGCCAGTAGTATATTGGGGGTACCTGAAGCTTTCTTT. Protein sequence: CASSILGVPEAFF.

This rearrangement joins TRBV4-2 to TRBJ2-6, with 11 bases lining up with TRBD1. Trimming removed 5 bases from V and 2 bases from J; junction bases left unmatched: 2. The CDR3 runs 16 residues. The V gene's germline CDR1 is LGHNA and CDR2 YNFKEQ. The CDR3 DNA follows: TGTGCCAGCAGCGAGGGACAGGGGGCTGGGGCCAACGTCCTGACTTTC. This gives the protein CASSEGQGAGANVLTF.

The genes are TRBV7-9 and TRBJ1-2; D unclear. Germline-derived CDR1 and CDR2 are SEHNR and FQNEAQ (reference sequence). This CDR3 comprises 14 residues. V dropped 5 bases and J dropped 3 bases, with 13 bases sitting between them. The CDR3 region is CASSLWGIDYGYTF. CDR3 bases: TGTGCCAGCAGCCTCTGGGGTATTGACTATGGCTACACCTTC.

The rearrangement links TRBV5-5 to TRBJ1-2; D is possibly TRBD1 (5 bases). The germline gives CDR1 SGHKS, CDR2 YYEKEE (reference sequence). The CDR3 is made up of 14 amino acids. Between the trimmed V and J ends, which lost 3 bases and 0 bases, there was a span of 9 bases. CDR3 in DNA: TGTGCCAGCAGCTCAGGGATAGCTAACTATGGCTACACCTTC. This gives the protein CASSSGIANYGYTF.

V and J are TRBV10-1 and TRBJ1-4; 9 bases are shared with TRBD1. The CDR3 is made up of 20 amino acids. V shed 0 bases and J 0 bases; nucleotides not matched to a gene: 11. Germline V gene data show CDR1 as WNHNN and CDR2 as SYGVQD (reference sequence). This CDR3 is CASSESFTGTGKPTNEKLFF. Here the CDR3 DNA reads TGCGCCAGCAGTGAGTCCTTCACGGGGACAGGGAAACCAACTAATGAAAAACTGTTTTTT.

The chain joins TRBV2 to TRBJ2-7; either TRBD1 or TRBD2 may fit D (5 bases each). V lost 4 bases, J lost 7 bases, and 20 bases lay in between. In germline, CDR1 is SNHLY, CDR2 FYNNEI. The CDR3 is made up of 15 amino acids. In nucleotides, the CDR3 is TGTGCCAGCAGTGTTTCCGGGACCCAACGGAGGGAGCAGTACTTC. Encoded protein: CASSVSGTQRREQYF.

V usage is TRBV6-1 and J usage is TRBJ1-5; no reliable D call. This CDR3 spans 17 amino acids. In germline, CDR1 is MNHNS, CDR2 SASEGT. V was clipped by 3 bases and J by 1 base, with 16 bases between them. The CDR3 protein is CASSDGPRPASNQPQHF. The CDR3 DNA reads TGTGCCAGCAGTGACGGCCCCCGACCGGCCAGCAATCAGCCCCAGCATTTT.

The gene calls are TRBV27 and TRBJ2-7; 8 bases are a match to TRBD2. The CDR3 runs 15 residues. Germline loops: CDR1 MNHEY, CDR2 SMNVEV (reference sequence). The V segment lost 1 base and the J segment 0 bases; nucleotides outside the gene matches: 2. The CDR3 nucleotides are TGTGCCAGCAGTTTATTGGGACTAGACTCCTACGAGCAGTACTTC. Its protein is CASSLLGLDSYEQYF.

A few counts support this clone. The chain recombines TRBV6-5 with TRBJ1-1, with D perhaps matching TRBD1 (6 bases). V lost 6 bases and J 7 bases, leaving 12 bases between the germline ends. The CDR3 runs 12 residues. The germline gives CDR1 MNHEY, CDR2 SVGAGI. CDR3 loop: CASSLQGNEAFF. Written as DNA, the CDR3 is TGTGCCAGCAGCCTCCAGGGGAATGAAGCTTTCTTT.

This clone has only one observation. The CDR3 is CASSQEGDHNEQFF. The CDR3 DNA is TGTGCCAGCAGCCAAGAAGGCGACCACAATGAGCAGTTCTTC. This rearrangement joins TRBV4-2 to TRBJ2-1, with D hard to call. The CDR3 length is 14 residues. CDR1 and CDR2 (germline): LGHNA, YNFKEQ. Trimming left V 0 bases short and J 5 bases short, with 8 bases between.

This sequence joins TRBV28 and TRBJ2-7; 9 bases map to TRBD1. Germline V gene data show CDR1 as MDHEN and CDR2 as SYDVKM. The CDR3 sequence is 14 residues long. Trimming cost V 6 bases and J 5 bases; bases outside gene matches: 8. This CDR3 reads CASSRPGQGNEQYF. DNA of the CDR3: TGTGCCAGCAGCCGTCCGGGACAGGGCAACGAGCAGTACTTC.

This chain links TRBV28 with TRBJ1-5, with D hard to call. Germline V CDR1 and CDR2: MDHEN, SYDVKM. With 2 bases removed from V and 3 bases from J, the gap between germline ends came to 11 bases. The CDR3 sequence is 15 residues long. CDR3 nucleotide sequence: TGTGCCAGCAGTTTAATAAGACGGACCAATCAGCCCCAGCATTTT. It is translated as CASSLIRRTNQPQHF. Looking up the rest from reference TRBV28 and TRBJ1-5 gives the full variable domain: DVKVTQSSRYLVKRTGEKVFLECVQDMDHENMFWYRQDPGLGLRLIYFSYDVKMKEKGDIPEGYSVSREKKERFSLILESASTNQTSMYLCASSLIRRTNQPQHFGDGTRLSIL.